This T cell receptor beta chain was observed in a study of blood T cell repertoires in COVID-19. Overall study context: Samples taken during acute and convalescent COVID-19 were collected in the United States, Italy and Spain.

Individuals aged about 18 to 100 years were recruited from 24 US areas. Researchers sorted participants into cohorts using their self-reported clinical history. Trimming left V 0 bases short and J 3 bases short, with 7 bases between. Germline assignment: CDR1 SGDLS and CDR2 YYNGEE. The CDR3 runs to 14 residues. Profiled with immunoSEQ multiplex PCR; TCRdb holds only in-frame clones, not every one. The data hold roughly 180,000 clones, with roughly three quarters observed a single time. The rearrangement joins TRBV9 to TRBJ1-5; D is undetermined. The specimen sequenced was PBMCs or T cells enriched from blood (not recorded which). The source is a man in his 60s who had been exposed to COVID-19. CDR3 sequence reads: CASSVGADNQPQHF. CDR3 in DNA: TGTGCCAGCAGCGTAGGCGCGGACAATCAGCCCCAGCATTTT. Full variable domain (rest looked up from reference TRBV9 and TRBJ1-5): DSGVTQTPKHLITATGQRVTLRCSPRSGDLSVYWYQQSLDQGLQFLIQYYNGEERAKGNILERFSAQQFPDLHSELNLSSLELGDSALYFCASSVGADNQPQHFGDGTRLSIL.